This TCR beta chain is drawn from a study of T cells in localized non-small cell lung cancer. Generated by immunoSEQ multiplex PCR, the TCRdb table keeps only in-frame clones and is missing some. The data hold about 21,000 clones, with roughly 87% observed a single time. Comment on this clone: Its cognate antigen is unknown.

Germline assignment: CDR1 KGHSH and CDR2 LQKENI. The CDR3 has 14 amino acids. V was trimmed by 6 bases and J by 0 bases, leaving 10 bases between them. Study results and caveats: Analysis by sequencing included only one tumor region, so heterogeneity remains possible. Adjacent uninvolved lung tissue had the highest T cell clonality, exceeding tumor.

This chain uses TRBV18 with TRBJ2-3; no clear D. The receptor was derived from a male donor at least 60 years old with stage II lung adenocarcinoma. The sample consisted of peripheral blood mononuclear cells, taken before any cancer treatment. As DNA, the CDR3 is TGTGCCAGCTCGCCTACATTTAGCACAGATACGCAGTATTTT. This gives the protein CASSPTFSTDTQYF.